The rows below give T cell receptor beta chains drawn from one sample of a study of shared clonotypes between healthy human individuals. This table comes from immunoSEQ multiplex PCR, and its TCRdb copy is limited to in-frame clones, with some not included. The top ten clones hold less than 0.25% of a sample with fewer than 1 million clones, roughly 96% of them seen once. Source material: naive CD8+ T cells sorted from blood. These receptor sequences come from a man younger than 40 in good health. Both conserved end residues are part of each CDR3. D genes are given only for firm matches. Size is omitted from some rows. Given values are once, few, many or a class for expanded clones.

V	size	D	J	DNA	CDR3
TRBV4-1	.	.	TRBJ1-5	TGCGCCAGCAGCCAAGAGGGTTTTCAGCCCCAGCATTTT	CASSQEGFQPQHF
TRBV13	.	.	TRBJ2-6	TGTGCCAGCAGCTTTGGGGTACCTGGGGCCAACGTCCTGACTTTC	CASSFGVPGANVLTF
TRBV7-8	.	TRBD2	TRBJ2-2	TGTGCCAGCAGCTTATGGCTACTAGCGGGAAACGCCGGGGAGCTGTTTTTT	CASSLWLLAGNAGELFF
TRBV11-2	.	.	TRBJ1-4	TGTGCCAGCAGCCCGGAGATCGGCAGCTGGAGTGAAAAACTGTTTTTT	CASSPEIGSWSEKLFF
TRBV27	.	.	TRBJ2-7	TGTGCCAGCAGTCCCAGTCCCTACGAGCAGTACTTC	CASSPSPYEQYF
TRBV7-2	.	.	TRBJ2-7	TGTGCCAGCAGCCTTGGTTTTAGCTCCTACGAGCAGTACTTC	CASSLGFSSYEQYF
TRBV7-9	.	.	TRBJ2-2	TGTGCCAGCAGCTTGATAACTGAGCTGTTTTTT	CASSLITELFF
TRBV5-5	.	TRBD1	TRBJ2-7	TGTGCCAGCAGCTTGACAGGGGGGTACGAGCAGTACTTC	CASSLTGGYEQYF
TRBV27	.	.	TRBJ2-7	TGTGCCAGCGGGCGAGGCTACGAGCAGTACTTC	CASGRGYEQYF
TRBV27	.	.	TRBJ2-7	TGTGCCAGCGGGGGCCCTAGCGAATCCTACGAGCAGTACTTC	CASGGPSESYEQYF
TRBV28	.	TRBD1	TRBJ2-7	TGTGCCAGCAGTTCCCTTAGGGACAGAGGGAACGAGCAGTACTTC	CASSSLRDRGNEQYF
TRBV18	.	.	TRBJ2-7	TGTGCCAGCTCACACGGTTCTGGATCCTACGAGCAGTACTTC	CASSHGSGSYEQYF
TRBV6-5	.	.	TRBJ1-1	TGTGCCAGCAGTTACGCGGGGTGGGGCACTGAAGCTTTCTTT	CASSYAGWGTEAFF
TRBV6-5	.	.	TRBJ2-7	TGTGCCAGCAGTTACTACATGGGCGAGCAGTACTTC	CASSYYMGEQYF
TRBV5-6	once	.	TRBJ2-5	TGTGCCAGCAGCTTGTGGGGGGCAGTGGAGACCCAGTACTTC	CASSLWGAVETQYF
TRBV30	.	.	TRBJ1-2	TGTGCCTGGAGTGTAGCCAGGACAGTTCTCGACGGCTTATATGGCTACACCTTC	CAWSVARTVLDGLYGYTF
TRBV5-1	.	.	TRBJ1-1	TGCGCCAGCAGCTTGGCCGTCGGAAACGCTGAAGCTTTCTTT	CASSLAVGNAEAFF
TRBV7-2	.	TRBD1	TRBJ1-5	TGTGCCAGCAGCTTTGGACAGGACCACTATAGCAATCAGCCCCAGCATTTT	CASSFGQDHYSNQPQHF
TRBV29-1	once	TRBD2	TRBJ2-2	TGCAGCGTTACGGAGTTTGGGGAGGGCACCGGGGAGCTGTTTTTT	CSVTEFGEGTGELFF
TRBV2	.	TRBD1	TRBJ1-2	TGTGCCAGCAATGGAGGAGGGGGCTCCACCTTC	CASNGGGGSTF
TRBV28	.	.	TRBJ2-7	TGTGCCAGCAGTTTAAGGCGACAGACCTACGAGCAGTACTTC	CASSLRRQTYEQYF
TRBV9	.	.	TRBJ2-5	TGTGCCAGCGGGGAGACCCAGTACTTC	CASGETQYF
TRBV11-2	.	.	TRBJ2-7	TGTGCCAGCAGCTGGGCCGCCCTTGGAACCTACGAGCAGTACTTC	CASSWAALGTYEQYF
TRBV7-2	.	.	TRBJ2-3	TGTGCCAGCAGCTTAGCGGATAACTGGAGTCCTAGCACAGATACGCAGTATTTT	CASSLADNWSPSTDTQYF
TRBV19	.	TRBD1	TRBJ2-7	TGTGCCAGTAGTATAGCCGGGACAGGGGGCCGAGAGCAGTACTTC	CASSIAGTGGREQYF
TRBV11-1	.	TRBD2	TRBJ2-3	TGTGCCAGCAGCTCGCTGGTGTGGGCGGGAGGATCAGATACGCAGTATTTT	CASSSLVWAGGSDTQYF
TRBV27	few	TRBD2	TRBJ2-3	TGTGCCAGCAGAATATGGGGGGAGGGCCCCGCAGATACGCAGTATTTT	CASRIWGEGPADTQYF
TRBV4-2	.	TRBD2	TRBJ2-1	TGTGCCAGCAGCCAAGCAGGCGGGAGATCCTACAATGAGCAGTTCTTC	CASSQAGGRSYNEQFF
TRBV7-6	.	.	TRBJ2-7	TGTGCCAGCAGCTCGCCAACTAGAGGCGGATCATACGAGCAGTACTTC	CASSSPTRGGSYEQYF
TRBV7-9	.	.	TRBJ1-4	TGTGCCAGCAGCTTAGCGCAAAGCAGCCCGGGGGCTAATGAAAAACTGTTTTTT	CASSLAQSSPGANEKLFF
TRBV4-3	.	TRBD2	TRBJ2-1	TGCGCCAGCAGCCAGGGGAGGGGTACCCTCAATGAGCAGTTCTTC	CASSQGRGTLNEQFF
TRBV9	.	TRBD1	TRBJ2-1	TGTGCCAGCAGCGTAGAGGTACAGGGGGCCTACAATGAGCAGTTCTTC	CASSVEVQGAYNEQFF
TRBV7-9	.	.	TRBJ1-5	TGTGCCAGCAGCTTAGCTGGTTCCGGGGGCAAACAGCCCCAGCATTTT	CASSLAGSGGKQPQHF
TRBV27	.	.	TRBJ2-3	TGTGCCAGCAGTTTACAACAGGCAGATACGCAGTATTTT	CASSLQQADTQYF
TRBV6-4	.	.	TRBJ1-2	TGTGCCAGCAATAGAGACAGCCTCGCTAACTATGGCTACACCTTC	CASNRDSLANYGYTF
TRBV6-1	.	.	TRBJ2-1	TGTGCCAGCACCTCAACCCCATCCGCGTACAATGAGCAGTTCTTC	CASTSTPSAYNEQFF
TRBV10-3	.	.	TRBJ2-1	TGTGCCATCAGTGAGGTCCCCTACAATGAGCAGTTCTTC	CAISEVPYNEQFF
TRBV14	.	.	TRBJ1-1	TGTGCCAGCAGTCAATTGAGGGGAAACACTGAAGCTTTCTTT	CASSQLRGNTEAFF
TRBV29-1	once	.	TRBJ2-3	TGCAGCGGACAACTCTACATCGTAGGGGTGGGCGGGCCAGATACGCAGTATTTT	CSGQLYIVGVGGPDTQYF
TRBV28	once	TRBD2	TRBJ2-4	TGTGCCAGCAGTTTATTGCCTAGCGGGACCAAAAACATTCAGTACTTC	CASSLLPSGTKNIQYF
TRBV5-6	.	.	TRBJ1-2	TGTGCCAGCAGCTTTGGTAGTTCCCTCTATGGCTACACCTTC	CASSFGSSLYGYTF
TRBV5-4	.	TRBD2	TRBJ2-7	TGTGCCAGCAGCTTGGAAGCGGGAGCGGGGATGGAGCAGTACTTC	CASSLEAGAGMEQYF
TRBV27	.	.	TRBJ2-7	TGTGCCAGCAGTTTGGCTGGGGCCTACGAGCAGTACTTC	CASSLAGAYEQYF